These T cell receptor beta chains were read from a single sample in a study of CD8 T cells in Susac syndrome. TCRdb reanalysed the immunoSEQ multiplex PCR reads using MiXCR and keeps one entry per CDR3 protein. The data hold around 150,000 distinct CDR3 sequences, with 90% to 95% observed a single time. The specimen sequenced was CD4+ T cells from PBMCs. Source of these receptors: a human donor in good health. Both conserved end residues are part of each CDR3. The D gene is left open where the match is weak. For some rows the clone size is stated as once, few or many, or as a class when expanded; others skip it.

clone_size j_call d_call v_call cdr3_nt cdr3_aa
. TRBJ2-1 . TRBV5-1 TGCGCCAGCAGCGTGGCCGACGCTCGCAATGAGCAGTTCTTC CASSVADARNEQFF
once TRBJ2-2 . TRBV10-3 TGTGCCATCGGCAACACCGGGGAGCTGTTTTTT CAIGNTGELFF
. TRBJ1-1 . TRBV27 TGTGCCAGCAGTTTTAAGGCAATTACTGAAGCTTTCTTT CASSFKAITEAFF
once TRBJ2-1 . TRBV29-1 TGCAGCGTTGAAGGACGGGGGGCCGGGGGATCTTACAATGAGCAGTTCTTC CSVEGRGAGGSYNEQFF
. TRBJ2-1 . TRBV18 TGTGCCAGCTCACCCTCGGACTATAACAATGAGCAGTTCTTC CASSPSDYNNEQFF
. TRBJ2-5 . TRBV18 TGTGCCAGCTCACCTTATTCGAGACACCAAGAGACCCAGTACTTC CASSPYSRHQETQYF
. TRBJ2-1 . TRBV19 TGTGCCAGTAGTATCAGCTACAATGAGCAGTTCTTC CASSISYNEQFF
. TRBJ2-3 TRBD1 TRBV20-1 TGCAGTGCTAGTTTGGACAGGCCATTTAGCACAGATACGCAGTATTTT CSASLDRPFSTDTQYF
. TRBJ2-1 TRBD1 TRBV6-5 TGTGCCAGCCGAGACAGGGGGCTTCATGAGCAGTTCTTC CASRDRGLHEQFF
once TRBJ1-2 . TRBV7-3 TGTGCCAGCAGCCCCTTGGGCTCCAGCTATGGCTACACCTTC CASSPLGSSYGYTF
once TRBJ2-7 . TRBV2 TGTGCCAGCAGTGGTAGTCCACCTAACTACGAGCAGTACTTC CASSGSPPNYEQYF
. TRBJ2-7 . TRBV15 TGTGCCACCAGCAGAGACGCGGCGTACTACGAGCAGTACTTC CATSRDAAYYEQYF
. TRBJ2-3 . TRBV7-9 TGTGCCAGCAGCAGGAGTAGCACAGATACGCAGTATTTT CASSRSSTDTQYF
once TRBJ1-3 . TRBV2 TGTGCCAGCAGTGTGGACCAGGCGAACTCTGGAAACACCATATATTTT CASSVDQANSGNTIYF
. TRBJ1-4 TRBD1 TRBV19 TGTGCCAGTAGTAAGACAGGGGCCGCAGGTGAAAAACTGTTTTTT CASSKTGAAGEKLFF
. TRBJ1-2 . TRBV27 TGTGCCAGCAGTCTTATCCAGGGAGCCCGGGGCTACACCTTC CASSLIQGARGYTF
. TRBJ2-3 TRBD1 TRBV30 TGTGCCTGGAGTGCTCAGGGGGAGCGAAGGTATTTT CAWSAQGERRYF
. TRBJ2-1 . TRBV5-6 TGTGCCAGCAGCTTGAGGCAGGCCTTCAATGAGCAGTTCTTC CASSLRQAFNEQFF
. TRBJ2-5 . TRBV18 TGTGCCAGCTCAGCAAGGCAAGAGACCCAGTACTTC CASSARQETQYF
. TRBJ1-2 TRBD1 TRBV30 TGTGCCTGGAGAGGACAGGGGGCTGGCTACACCTTC CAWRGQGAGYTF
. TRBJ2-3 TRBD2 TRBV27 TGTGCCAGCAGTTCAAGCGGGGGGCATTACACAGATACGCAGTATTTT CASSSSGGHYTDTQYF
. TRBJ2-5 . TRBV6-2/TRBV6-3 TGTGCCAGCAGTACATTAGCGTCCCAAGAGACCCAGTACTTC CASSTLASQETQYF
. TRBJ1-5 . TRBV30 TGTGCCTGGAGTGTGGCCCAGGTTAGTCAGCCCCAGCATTTT CAWSVAQVSQPQHF
. TRBJ2-7 . TRBV6-2/TRBV6-3 TGTGCCAGCATCCGCGACCGGGGAGGCTACGAGCAGTACTTC CASIRDRGGYEQYF
. TRBJ2-1 . TRBV6-5 TGTGCCAGCAGTACAGGGCCTGAGCAGTTCTTC CASSTGPEQFF
. TRBJ2-3 TRBD2 TRBV6-2/TRBV6-3 TGTGCCAGCCAACTAGCGGGGGGGCCCGGAGATACGCAGTATTTT CASQLAGGPGDTQYF
. TRBJ2-7 TRBD2 TRBV27 TGTGCCAGCAGTTTATTGCTCAGGTCTAGCGGGGCTCGCTTGGTCTACGAGCAGTACTTC CASSLLLRSSGARLVYEQYF
. TRBJ1-6 TRBD1 TRBV6-2/TRBV6-3 TGTGCCAGCAGCCCAGACAGGGCTCGTCCCTATTCACCCCTCCACTTT CASSPDRARPYSPLHF
. TRBJ2-1 TRBD1 TRBV12-3/TRBV12-4 TGTGCCAGCAGTTTGGGACAGGCCTACAATGAGCAGTTCTTC CASSLGQAYNEQFF
few TRBJ2-3 . TRBV6-2/TRBV6-3 TGTGCCAGCAGTTCGACAGGATCCGTGACGCAGTATTTT CASSSTGSVTQYF
. TRBJ2-1 . TRBV30 TGTGCCTGGGGGCTTTTGTCCAGCTCCTACAATGAGCAGTTCTTC CAWGLLSSSYNEQFF
. TRBJ2-1 . TRBV28 TGTGCCAGCAGGGGAGGGGGTAATGAGCAGTTCTTC CASRGGGNEQFF
. TRBJ2-1 . TRBV27 TGTGCCAGCAGTCCCGCCTTCGGCGATGAGCAGTTCTTC CASSPAFGDEQFF
. TRBJ1-6 TRBD1 TRBV2 TGTGCCAGCCTCCGGGACAGGTCTAATTCACCCCTCCACTTT CASLRDRSNSPLHF
once TRBJ2-7 . TRBV4-2 TGTGCCAGCAGCCAAGATCCACTCAATACTCCTAACGAGCAGTACTTC CASSQDPLNTPNEQYF
. TRBJ2-6 . TRBV19 TGTGCCAGTAGTTCCCCAGGCGGGGCGGGGCTACTCGTCCTGACTTTC CASSSPGGAGLLVLTF
. TRBJ1-6 . TRBV9 TGTGCCAGCAGCCTGGGGGTACGCTCTAATTCACCCCTCCACTTT CASSLGVRSNSPLHF
. TRBJ1-1 TRBD1 TRBV29-1 TGCAGCGTTTCTGTCCGGGACAGCCTGAACACTGAAGCTTTCTTT CSVSVRDSLNTEAFF
. TRBJ2-5 . TRBV7-2 TGTGCCAGCAGCTTGGGGTCGCTGAGACCGAGGACCCAGTACTTC CASSLGSLRPRTQYF
. TRBJ1-5 TRBD1 TRBV15 TGTGCCACCAGCACACGGAGGGGGACAGGGACCGGTATCGGCAATCAGCCCCAGCATTTT CATSTRRGTGTGIGNQPQHF
. TRBJ1-6 TRBD1 TRBV6-5 TGTGCCAGCAGTTACGAGGACAGGGGGCCCTATAATTCACCCCTCCACTTT CASSYEDRGPYNSPLHF
. TRBJ2-2 . TRBV5-1 TGCGCCAGCAGCTCGGCTTCGGGGAACACCGGGGAGCTGTTTTTT CASSSASGNTGELFF
. TRBJ2-7 TRBD1 TRBV5-1 TGCGCCAGCAGCTTCGGGACAGTCTACGAGCAGTACTTC CASSFGTVYEQYF
. TRBJ1-5 TRBD1 TRBV28 TGTGCCAGCAGTCCCGGGGGACAGGGTTTCAATCAGCCCCAGCATTTT CASSPGGQGFNQPQHF
. TRBJ1-3 . TRBV4-3 TGCGCCAGCAGCCAAGAACAGGGATCCACCATATATTTT CASSQEQGSTIYF
. TRBJ1-1 . TRBV19 TGTGCCAGTAAGGTCCAGGGCTTGAACACTGAAGCTTTCTTT CASKVQGLNTEAFF
. TRBJ2-6 . TRBV30 TGTGCCTGGAGTGCGGTGACCGGGGCCAACGTCCTGACTTTC CAWSAVTGANVLTF
. TRBJ1-1 . TRBV29-1 TGCAGCGCCCGGCTATCTGAAGCTTTCTTT CSARLSEAFF
. TRBJ2-1 TRBD2 TRBV14 TGTGCCAGCAGCCCCACTAGCGGGGGGATGAATGAGCAGTTCTTC CASSPTSGGMNEQFF
. TRBJ1-1 . TRBV15 TGTGCCACCAGCAGAGATCCCCGGGGGAACACTGAAGCTTTCTTT CATSRDPRGNTEAFF
. TRBJ1-5 . TRBV30 TGTGCCTGGAGTGTACCGGGCAATCAGCCCCAGCATTTT CAWSVPGNQPQHF
. TRBJ1-2 . TRBV15 TGTGCCACCAGCAGAGAAGGTGATACTTATGGCTACACCTTC CATSREGDTYGYTF
. TRBJ2-7 . TRBV20-1 TGCAGTGCTAGGGACGCGGGGCAGGGGGGATCCTACGAGCAGTACTTC CSARDAGQGGSYEQYF
. TRBJ1-6 TRBD1 TRBV7-8 TGTGCCAGCAGCCCATGGACAGGGTTCGAGAATTCACCCCTCCACTTT CASSPWTGFENSPLHF